This T cell receptor beta chain was profiled in a study of Ad26.COV2.S vaccination and SARS-CoV-2 variants. The wider study: By the intramuscular route, Ad26.COV2.S was given once, or twice 56 days apart.

Of note for this clone: Antigen unknown.

Sequenced by immunoSEQ multiplex PCR; TCRdb stores in-frame clones only, minus some. Among roughly 400,000 clones, 75% to 90% were seen once, and the ten largest hold about 1.9%. Whole-study findings and limits: TCR breadth and depth estimates may have understated total T cell responses. Post-vaccination spike-specific CD8+ and CD4+ T cell responses reportedly had substantial breadth.

Treatment reported: around 19 received Ad26.COV2.S at low or high dose, single or two shots; 5 received placebo; per-sample allocation not given. At day 63 after the first vaccine or placebo injection, samples were drawn. Vaccination employed an Ad26 vector expressing the Wuhan-strain SARS-CoV-2 spike. This TCR was recovered from a person aged 18-65 years who received the Ad26.COV2.S COVID-19 vaccine or a placebo. Source: peripheral blood, taken in a trial of Ad26.COV2.S vaccine versus placebo.

CDR3 in DNA: TGTGCCAGCAGCCAACGGGACAGGTCCAATTCACCCCTCCACTTT. It specifies CASSQRDRSNSPLHF. The chain combines TRBV7-2 with TRBJ1-6; TRBD1 aligns across 8 bases. The V gene's germline CDR1 is SGHTA and CDR2 FQGNSA. CDR3 length equals 15 residues. The V segment lost 5 bases and the J segment 7 bases; nucleotides outside the gene matches: 7.